This passage covers 28 T cell receptor beta chains from one sample sequenced in a study of vaccination effects on CD4 cells after COVID-19. Their target antigens are unknown. Sequencing was preceded by expansion of antigen-specific CD4+ T cells with viral peptide pools in the ViraFEST assay. With approximately ten days of culture completed, CD4+ T cells were isolated. None of the vaccinated had previously contracted SARS-CoV-2, and their nucleocapsid antibodies tested negative. Sequencing used immunoSEQ multiplex PCR; TCRdb keeps in-frame clones, though not all of them. The table lists under 75,000 clones, roughly 80% of them singletons, with over 9% in the top ten. The sample consisted of CD4+ T cells from PBMCs cultured with SARS-CoV-2 spike peptides, taken before COVID-19 vaccination. These receptors originate from a human donor who received a COVID-19 vaccine.

The chain is built from TRBV19 and TRBJ1-4; tentative D call: TRBD1 (5 bases). V lost 7 bases and J 8 bases, leaving 20 bases between the germline ends. CDR1 and CDR2 (germline): LNHDA, SQIVND (reference sequence). The CDR3 totals 15 residues. CDR3 loop: CASTRTGPPEEKLFF. The CDR3, as DNA: TGTGCCAGTACCAGAACGGGACCGCCCGAGGAAAAACTGTTTTTT.

The chain has TRBV29-1 and TRBJ1-5; D is possibly TRBD1 (6 bases). Trimming left V 6 bases short and J 3 bases short, with 15 bases between. The CDR3 runs to 14 residues. CDR1 and CDR2 from the germline V gene are SQVTM and ANQGSEA. CDR3: CSVTTTGLNQPQHF. The CDR3 DNA follows: TGCAGCGTCACTACGACAGGACTCAATCAGCCCCAGCATTTT.

V gene TRBV18 combines with J gene TRBJ2-3; 8 nucleotides match TRBD2. J lost 1 base, V lost 3 bases, and 0 bases had no gene match. The CDR3 is 14 amino acids. The germline gives CDR1 KGHSH, CDR2 LQKENI. CDR3 DNA: TGTGCCAGCTCACCGGGACTAGGCACAGATACGCAGTATTTT. Its protein product is CASSPGLGTDTQYF.

This clone was found once. V usage is TRBV20-1 and J usage is TRBJ1-2; D unclear. CDR1 is DFQATT, CDR2 SNEGSKA, per germline (reference sequence). This CDR3 has 13 amino acids. The germline V and J ends were trimmed by 3 bases and 0 bases, with 8 bases remaining between them. CDR3 region: CSASVGTNYGYTF. CDR3 in DNA: TGCAGTGCTAGTGTGGGGACTAACTATGGCTACACCTTC.

The rearrangement uses TRBV5-6 and TRBJ2-3; D ambiguous. This CDR3 region has 14 residues. Trimming removed 4 bases at V and 3 bases at J, with 12 bases between. CDR1 SGHDT and CDR2 YYEEEE come from the germline V gene. The CDR3 sequence is CASSAQTRTDTQYF. CDR3 sequence (DNA): TGTGCCAGCAGCGCTCAAACCAGAACAGATACGCAGTATTTT.

The J gene is TRBJ1-5, the V gene TRBV10-2; 7 nucleotides match TRBD1. The CDR3 covers 14 residues. Germline-derived CDR1 and CDR2 are WSHSY and SAAADI. With 3 bases clipped from V and 15 bases from J, the junction kept 14 bases outside the gene matches. CDR3 coding DNA: TGCGCCAGCAGTGAACTTGGATGGACAGGTCGTTCGCATTTT. Its translation: CASSELGWTGRSHF.

This clone was counted once. This chain connects TRBV19 to TRBJ2-5, with D perhaps matching TRBD1 (5 bases). V was trimmed by 3 bases and J by 3 bases, leaving 20 bases between them. From germline, CDR1 is LNHDA and CDR2 SQIVND (reference sequence). The CDR3 length is 17 residues. CDR3 protein: CASSMGWGSSREETQYF. Here the CDR3 DNA reads TGTGCCAGTAGTATGGGATGGGGCAGTAGTCGAGAAGAGACCCAGTACTTC.

The chain recombines TRBV7-7 with TRBJ2-1; D not certain. The CDR3 sequence is 13 residues long. With 2 bases removed from V and 9 bases from J, the gap between germline ends came to 11 bases. Germline CDR1 reads SSHAT; CDR2 reads FNYEAQ (reference sequence). This CDR3 is CASSLSTFSEQFF. DNA of the CDR3: TGTGCCAGCAGCTTATCTACGTTTAGTGAGCAGTTCTTC.

This chain joins TRBV24-1 and TRBJ2-1; D gene ambiguous. Germline lookup yields CDR1 KGHDR and CDR2 SFDVKD. The CDR3 consists of 13 residues. The V end was cut by 7 bases, the J end by 0 bases, with 6 bases between. As DNA, the CDR3 is TGTGCCACCAGACAGTCCTCCTACAATGAGCAGTTCTTC. Its protein product is CATRQSSYNEQFF.

The J gene is TRBJ2-7, the V gene TRBV12-5; D uncertain. The length of the CDR3 is 12 residues. The V gene's germline CDR1 is LGHNT and CDR2 FRNRAP. V was shortened by 5 bases and J by 7 bases, with 12 bases between the two germline ends. CDR3 nucleotides: TGTGCTAGTGGTAGGGATGGTTGGGAGCAGTACGTC. Its protein product is CASGRDGWEQYV.

This sequence joins TRBV27 and TRBJ1-6; D possibly corresponds to TRBD1 (6 bases). Germline-derived CDR1 and CDR2 are MNHEY and SMNVEV (reference sequence). V lost 3 bases to trimming and J lost 3 bases, with 12 bases between them. The CDR3 is 16 amino acids. CDR3 sequence: CASSFLPDSYNSPLHF. For the CDR3, the DNA is TGTGCCAGCAGTTTCCTCCCGGACAGCTATAATTCACCCCTCCACTTT.

This clone came up once. The gene calls are TRBV18 and TRBJ1-1; no reliable D call. With 3 bases removed from V and 4 bases from J, the gap between germline ends came to 9 bases. This CDR3 contains 13 residues. Germline CDR1 KGHSH, CDR2 LQKENI. The CDR3: CASSPSTGTEAFF. CDR3 DNA: TGTGCCAGCTCACCTTCGACGGGCACTGAAGCTTTCTTT.

The V and J genes are TRBV29-1 and TRBJ2-5; D gene ambiguous. CDR1 and CDR2 (germline): SQVTM, ANQGSEA. V was trimmed by 1 base and J by 3 bases, leaving 9 bases between them. The CDR3 length is 13 residues. CDR3 protein: CSVEGYLKETQYF. DNA for the CDR3: TGCAGCGTTGAAGGGTACCTGAAAGAGACCCAGTACTTC.

This sequence joins TRBV3-1 (or the pseudogene TRBV3-2) and TRBJ2-2; D is uncertain. In germline, CDR1 is LGHDT, CDR2 YNNKEL (reference sequence). The CDR3 runs to 13 residues. Between the trimmed V and J ends, which lost 3 bases and 4 bases, there was a span of 6 bases. The CDR3 region is CASSHLGTGELFF. The CDR3 bases are TGTGCCAGCAGCCATCTTGGCACCGGGGAGCTGTTTTTT.

The rearrangement uses TRBV3-1 (or the pseudogene TRBV3-2) and TRBJ1-5, with D possibly being TRBD1 (5 bases). Germline V gene data show CDR1 as LGHDT and CDR2 as YNNKEL (reference sequence). V shed 0 bases and J shed 3 bases, with 9 bases lying between them. The CDR3 runs 15 residues. The CDR3 is CASSQDRQTNQPQHF. In DNA, the CDR3 is TGTGCCAGCAGCCAAGACCGACAGACCAATCAGCCCCAGCATTTT.

The gene calls are TRBV4-1 and TRBJ2-4; D uncertain. The V and J ends lost 3 bases and 6 bases respectively, with 12 bases between them. The CDR3 spans 14 residues. Germline V lookup: CDR1 MGHRA, CDR2 YSYEKL. The CDR3 here is CASSQSAQINIQYF. CDR3 DNA: TGCGCCAGCAGCCAGTCCGCACAGATAAACATTCAGTACTTC.

V and J are TRBV7-2 and TRBJ2-4; 7 bases map to TRBD1. The trim removed 7 bases at V and 0 bases at J, leaving 12 bases unmatched. CDR1 is SGHTA, CDR2 FQGNSA, per germline. The CDR3 is 17 amino acids. CDR3 amino acids: CASTSTGTVLAKNIQYF. The CDR3 DNA is TGTGCCAGCACATCAACCGGGACAGTCCTAGCCAAAAACATTCAGTACTTC.

The chain uses TRBV5-1 and TRBJ1-1, with D tentatively TRBD1 (6 bases). Trimming left V 2 bases short and J 0 bases short, with 14 bases between. CDR3 length: 16 amino acids. Germline values: CDR1 SGHRS, CDR2 YFSETQ. CDR3 in amino acids: CASSLLRTDLNTEAFF. CDR3 in DNA: TGCGCCAGCAGCTTATTACGGACAGATTTGAACACTGAAGCTTTCTTT.

The gene calls are TRBV6-5 and TRBJ2-1; D gene uncertain. V lost 0 bases, J lost 8 bases, and 11 bases lay in between. CDR1 and CDR2 from the germline V gene are MNHEY and SVGAGI. The CDR3 extends over 14 amino acids. In nucleotides, the CDR3 is TGTGCCAGCAGTTACTCTTGGGGTTCGGATGAGCAGTTCTTC. This translates into CASSYSWGSDEQFF.

V is TRBV21-1 and J is TRBJ1-2. TRBV21-1 represents a pseudogene. The CDR3 is 13 residues long. The CDR3 sequence: CASSKAPGWGYTF. The CDR3 DNA sequence: TGTGCCAGCAGCAAAGCCCCGGGCTGGGGCTACACCTTC.

The chain couples TRBV27 to TRBJ2-3, with 14 nucleotides matching TRBD2. CDR1 is MNHEY, CDR2 SMNVEV, per germline (reference sequence). V lost 6 bases and J lost 4; bases outside the gene matches: 6. This CDR3 spans 16 amino acids. The DNA of the CDR3 is TGTGCCAGCAGGCGACTAGCGGGGGGGCCATCAGATACGCAGTATTTT. It encodes CASRRLAGGPSDTQYF.

This chain uses TRBV3-1 (or the pseudogene TRBV3-2) with TRBJ1-4; TRBD1 is a possible D gene (5 bases). The V gene lost 8 bases and the J gene lost 10 bases, with 14 bases spanning the gap. Germline-derived CDR1 and CDR2 are LGHDT and YNNKEL (reference sequence). The CDR3 has 12 residues. The CDR3 reads CASSGGLRKLFF. In DNA form, the CDR3 reads TGTGCCAGCTCTGGGGGACTTAGAAAACTGTTTTTT.

The chain's CDR3 is CATSKSAGGYYEQYV. CDR3 bases: TGTGCCACCAGCAAAAGCGCTGGGGGGTACTACGAGCAGTACGTC. V gene TRBV15 combines with J gene TRBJ2-7, with D tentatively TRBD2 (6 bases). V shed 4 bases and J shed 3 bases, with 16 bases lying between them. Germline V gives CDR1 LNHNV, CDR2 YYDKDF (reference sequence). The CDR3 covers 15 residues.

The rearrangement links TRBV10-3 to TRBJ1-2, with TRBD1 identical over 7 bases. The CDR3 is made up of 12 amino acids. The germline V gene encodes CDR1 ENHRY and CDR2 SYGVKD. V lost 5 bases and J lost 3; bases outside the gene matches: 0. The CDR3 protein is CAISTGDYGYTF. The CDR3 coding sequence is TGTGCCATCAGTACAGGGGACTATGGCTACACCTTC.

The V and J genes are TRBV6-2 or TRBV6-3 and TRBJ2-3; no clear D gene. This CDR3 contains 15 residues. Per germline, CDR1 MNHEY and CDR2 SVGEGT. Deletions cut 2 bases from V and 0 bases from J, with 9 bases between. CDR3 nucleotide sequence: TGTGCCAGCAGTTACGTAGGGATTAGCACAGATACGCAGTATTTT. Its translation: CASSYVGISTDTQYF.

J is TRBJ1-2 and V is TRBV28, with D possibly TRBD1 on 5 matching bases. CDR1 is MDHEN and CDR2 is SYDVKM in the germline V gene. The CDR3 length is 12 residues. Trimming removed 6 bases from V and 5 bases from J, with 10 bases in between. DNA for the CDR3: TGTGCCAGCAGCCTGACAGCTTATGGCTACACCTTC. It translates to CASSLTAYGYTF.

V is TRBV9 and J is TRBJ1-6; possible D gene TRBD1, 6 bases. Trimming left V 0 bases short and J 11 bases short, with 9 bases between. The CDR3 length is 13 residues. Germline-derived CDR1 and CDR2 are SGDLS and YYNGEE. The CDR3 nucleotides are TGTGCCAGCAGCGTAGAGGGGGGCGCACCCCTCCACTTT. Protein: CASSVEGGAPLHF.

The chain recombines TRBV6-6 with TRBJ2-7; D might be TRBD1 (6 bases). This CDR3 is built from 17 residues. With 5 bases removed from V and 1 base from J, the gap between germline ends came to 21 bases. Per the germline V gene, CDR1 is MNHNY and CDR2 is SVGAGI (reference sequence). The DNA for the CDR3 is TGTGCCAGCAGTCAACCCCGCCAGACAGGCGGGTCCTACGAGCAGTACGTC. This codes for CASSQPRQTGGSYEQYV.